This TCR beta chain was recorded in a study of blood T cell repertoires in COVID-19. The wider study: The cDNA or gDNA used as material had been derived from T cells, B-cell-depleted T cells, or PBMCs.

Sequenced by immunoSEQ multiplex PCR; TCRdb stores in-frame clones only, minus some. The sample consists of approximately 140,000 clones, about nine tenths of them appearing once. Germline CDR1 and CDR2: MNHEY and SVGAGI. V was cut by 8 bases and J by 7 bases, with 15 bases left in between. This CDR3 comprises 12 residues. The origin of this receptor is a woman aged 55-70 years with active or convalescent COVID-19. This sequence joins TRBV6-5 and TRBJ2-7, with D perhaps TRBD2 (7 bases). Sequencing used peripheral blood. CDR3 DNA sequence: TGTGCCAGCCGGGGGGCTAGTGGAGAGCAGTACTTC. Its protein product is CASRGASGEQYF.